The following is a T cell receptor beta chain sequence with its context. Profiled with immunoSEQ multiplex PCR; TCRdb holds only in-frame clones, not every one. The sample lists just over 150,000 clones, about 94% seen once, with 8.5% in the top ten. This CDR3 region has 15 residues. Germline loops: CDR1 MNHEY, CDR2 SMNVEV (reference sequence). V lost 0 bases and J 0 bases, leaving 9 bases between the germline ends. The source of the sample is a study of control samples from healthy donors and cancer patients. The chain couples TRBV27 to TRBJ2-7; D uncertain. Sequenced input: blood. This clonotype originated in a woman aged 35 to 49 in good health. The CDR3 nucleotides are TGTGCCAGCAGTTTATCGAGGCTTCTCTCCTACGAGCAGTACTTC. Translating gives CASSLSRLLSYEQYF.